The clone carrying this T cell receptor (beta chain) was seen at least ten times. TCRdb reprocessed the 5' RACE reads via MiXCR and lists one record per CDR3 protein. The sample gives about 70,000 distinct CDR3 sequences, around 8.9% of which show up once; approximately 1.8% is in the top ten. This sample was taken from a study of spatial heterogeneity in lung cancer. Germline loops: CDR1 KGHSH, CDR2 LQKENI. This CDR3 has 13 amino acids. The V end was cut by 6 bases, the J end by 3 bases, with 12 bases between. Time point defined: blood at routine non-recurrence follow-up after resection. The clonotype originates from a female donor with early-stage non-small cell lung cancer. The gene calls are TRBV18 and TRBJ2-7; D ambiguous. This sample comprised PBMCs, obtained at follow-up. CDR3 sequence (DNA): TGTGCCAGCTCCCCGGCGGCCCTCTACGAGCAGTACTTC. Amino acid sequence: CASSPAALYEQYF.